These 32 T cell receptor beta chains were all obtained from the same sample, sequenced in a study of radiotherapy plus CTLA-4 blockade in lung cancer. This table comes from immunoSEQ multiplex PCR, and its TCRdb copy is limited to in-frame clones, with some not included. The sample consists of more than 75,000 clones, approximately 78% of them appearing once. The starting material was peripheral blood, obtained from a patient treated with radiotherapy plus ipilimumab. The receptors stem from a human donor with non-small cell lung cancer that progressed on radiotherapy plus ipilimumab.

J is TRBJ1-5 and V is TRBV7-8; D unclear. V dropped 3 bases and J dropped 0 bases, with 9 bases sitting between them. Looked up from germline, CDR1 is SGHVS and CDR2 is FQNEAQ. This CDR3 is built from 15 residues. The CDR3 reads CASSLDDNSNQPQHF. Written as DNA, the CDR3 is TGTGCCAGCAGCTTGGACGACAATAGCAATCAGCCCCAGCATTTT.

The CDR3 nucleotides are TGTGCCAGCAGCCCGTACCTCCGGGAGGGGACCGGGGAGCTGTTTTTT. Protein product: CASSPYLREGTGELFF. The genes are TRBV7-6 and TRBJ2-2; TRBD2 matches 8 bases. The V gene's germline CDR1 is SGHVS and CDR2 FNYEAQ. This CDR3 has 16 residues. Losses at the gene ends were 5 bases for V and 5 bases for J; bases not matched to a gene: 10.

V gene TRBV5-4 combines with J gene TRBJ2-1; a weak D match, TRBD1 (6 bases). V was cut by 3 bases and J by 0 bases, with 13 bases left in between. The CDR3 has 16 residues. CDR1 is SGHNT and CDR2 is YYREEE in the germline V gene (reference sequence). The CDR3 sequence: CASSWGPDSSYNEQFF. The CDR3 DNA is TGTGCCAGCAGCTGGGGGCCGGACAGCTCCTACAATGAGCAGTTCTTC.

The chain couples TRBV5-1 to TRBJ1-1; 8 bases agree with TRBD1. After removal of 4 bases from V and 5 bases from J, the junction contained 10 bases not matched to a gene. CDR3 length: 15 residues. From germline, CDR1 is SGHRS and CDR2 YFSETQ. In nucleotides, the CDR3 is TGCGCCAGCAGCCACGGACAGGGTCTGGGAACTGAAGCTTTCTTT. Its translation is CASSHGQGLGTEAFF.

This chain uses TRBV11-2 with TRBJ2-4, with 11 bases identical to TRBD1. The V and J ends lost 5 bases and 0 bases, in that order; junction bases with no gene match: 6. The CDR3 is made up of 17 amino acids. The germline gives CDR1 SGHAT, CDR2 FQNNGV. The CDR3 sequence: CASSALDRGLAKNIQYF. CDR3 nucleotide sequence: TGTGCCAGCAGCGCCCTGGACAGGGGGCTAGCCAAAAACATTCAGTACTTC. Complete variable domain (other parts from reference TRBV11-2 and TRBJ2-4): EAGVAQSPRYKIIEKRQSVAFWCNPISGHATLYWYQQILGQGPKLLIQFQNNGVVDDSQLPKDRFSAERLKGVDSTLKIQPAKLEDSAVYLCASSALDRGLAKNIQYFGAGTRLSVL.

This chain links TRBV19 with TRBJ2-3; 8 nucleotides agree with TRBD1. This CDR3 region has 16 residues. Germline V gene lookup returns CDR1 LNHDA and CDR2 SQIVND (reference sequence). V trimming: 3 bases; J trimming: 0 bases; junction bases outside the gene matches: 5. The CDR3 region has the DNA TGTGCCAGTAGTATGCCCGGGACAGGCAGCACAGATACGCAGTATTTT. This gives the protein CASSMPGTGSTDTQYF.

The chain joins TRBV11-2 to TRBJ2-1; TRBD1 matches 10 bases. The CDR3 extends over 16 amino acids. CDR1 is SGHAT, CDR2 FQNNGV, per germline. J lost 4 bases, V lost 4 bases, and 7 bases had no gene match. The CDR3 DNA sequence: TGTGCCAGCAGCTGGACAGGGGGGAGGGGATACAATGAGCAGTTCTTC. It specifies CASSWTGGRGYNEQFF.

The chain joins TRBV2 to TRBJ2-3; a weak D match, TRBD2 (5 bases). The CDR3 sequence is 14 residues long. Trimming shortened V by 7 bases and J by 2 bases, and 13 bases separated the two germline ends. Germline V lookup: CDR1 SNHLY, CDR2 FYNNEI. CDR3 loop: CASKIGLITDTQYF. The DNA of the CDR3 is TGTGCCAGCAAGATAGGACTTATCACAGATACGCAGTATTTT.

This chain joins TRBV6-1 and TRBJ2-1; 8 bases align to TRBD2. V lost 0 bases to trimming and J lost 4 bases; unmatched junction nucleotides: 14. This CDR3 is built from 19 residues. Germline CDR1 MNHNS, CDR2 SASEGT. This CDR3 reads CASSEAGTITSGRYNEQFF. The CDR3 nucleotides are TGTGCCAGCAGTGAAGCGGGGACTATAACTAGCGGAAGATACAATGAGCAGTTCTTC.

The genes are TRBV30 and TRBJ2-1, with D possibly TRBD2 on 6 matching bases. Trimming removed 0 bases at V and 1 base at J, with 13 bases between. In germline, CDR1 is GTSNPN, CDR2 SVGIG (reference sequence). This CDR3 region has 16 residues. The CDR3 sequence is CAWSVSELASYNEQFF. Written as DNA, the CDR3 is TGTGCCTGGAGTGTTTCGGAACTAGCATCCTACAATGAGCAGTTCTTC.

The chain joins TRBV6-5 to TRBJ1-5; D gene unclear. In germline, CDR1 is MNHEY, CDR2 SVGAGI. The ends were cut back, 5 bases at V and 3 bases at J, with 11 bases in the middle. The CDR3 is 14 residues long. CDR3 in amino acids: CASSTTGSNQPQHF. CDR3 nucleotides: TGTGCCAGCAGTACGACGGGTTCCAATCAGCCCCAGCATTTT.

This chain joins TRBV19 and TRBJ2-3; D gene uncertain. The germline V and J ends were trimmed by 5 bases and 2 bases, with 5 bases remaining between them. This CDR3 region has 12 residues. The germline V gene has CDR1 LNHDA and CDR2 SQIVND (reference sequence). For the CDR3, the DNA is TGTGCCAGTAGTGCCTACACAGATACGCAGTATTTT. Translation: CASSAYTDTQYF. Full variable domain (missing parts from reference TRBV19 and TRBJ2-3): DGGITQSPKYLFRKEGQNVTLSCEQNLNHDAMYWYRQDPGQGLRLIYYSQIVNDFQKGDIAEGYSVSREKKESFPLTVTSAQKNPTAFYLCASSAYTDTQYFGPGTRLTVL.

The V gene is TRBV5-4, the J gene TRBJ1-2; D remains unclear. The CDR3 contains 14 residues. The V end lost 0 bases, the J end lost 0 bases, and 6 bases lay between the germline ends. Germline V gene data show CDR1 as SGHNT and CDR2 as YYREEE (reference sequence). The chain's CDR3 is CASSLVQTNYGYTF. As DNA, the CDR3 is TGTGCCAGCAGCTTGGTCCAGACTAACTATGGCTACACCTTC.

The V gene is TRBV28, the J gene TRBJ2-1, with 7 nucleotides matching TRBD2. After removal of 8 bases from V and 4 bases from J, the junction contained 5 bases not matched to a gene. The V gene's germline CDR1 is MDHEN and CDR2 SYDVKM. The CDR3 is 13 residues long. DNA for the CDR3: TGTGCCAGCCTCGGACTAGTTTACAATGAGCAGTTCTTC. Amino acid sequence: CASLGLVYNEQFF.

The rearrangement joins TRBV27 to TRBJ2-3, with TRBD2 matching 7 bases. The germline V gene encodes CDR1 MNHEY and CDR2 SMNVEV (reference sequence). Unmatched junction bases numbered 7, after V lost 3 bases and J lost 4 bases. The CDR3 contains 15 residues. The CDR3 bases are TGTGCCAGCAGTTTTACGGGAGGCTTCCCAGATACGCAGTATTTT. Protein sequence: CASSFTGGFPDTQYF.

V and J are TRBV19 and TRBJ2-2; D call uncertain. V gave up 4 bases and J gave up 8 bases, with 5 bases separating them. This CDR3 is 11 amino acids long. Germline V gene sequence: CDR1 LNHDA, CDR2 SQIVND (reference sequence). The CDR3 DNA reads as TGTGCCAGTAGTACGATGGGGGAGCTGTTTTTT. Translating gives CASSTMGELFF.

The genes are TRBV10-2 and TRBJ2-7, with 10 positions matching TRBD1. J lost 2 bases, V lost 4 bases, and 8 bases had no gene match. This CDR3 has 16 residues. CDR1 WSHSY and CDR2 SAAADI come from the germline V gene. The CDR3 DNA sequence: TGCGCCAGCAGTGCGTCCCGAGGGACAGGGGCCTACGAGCAGTACGTC. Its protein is CASSASRGTGAYEQYV.

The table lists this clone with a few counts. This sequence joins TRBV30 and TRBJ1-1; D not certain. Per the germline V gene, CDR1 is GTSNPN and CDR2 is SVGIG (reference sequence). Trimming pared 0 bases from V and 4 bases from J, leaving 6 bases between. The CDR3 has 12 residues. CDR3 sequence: CAWSVLVTEAFF. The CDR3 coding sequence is TGTGCCTGGAGTGTACTGGTCACTGAAGCTTTCTTT.

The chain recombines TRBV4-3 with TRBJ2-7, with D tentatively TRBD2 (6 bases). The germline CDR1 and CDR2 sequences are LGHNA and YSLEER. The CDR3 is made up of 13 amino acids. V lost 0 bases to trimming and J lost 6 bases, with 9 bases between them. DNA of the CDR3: TGCGCCAGCAGCCAAGACCCGACTAGCGAGCAGTACTTC. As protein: CASSQDPTSEQYF.

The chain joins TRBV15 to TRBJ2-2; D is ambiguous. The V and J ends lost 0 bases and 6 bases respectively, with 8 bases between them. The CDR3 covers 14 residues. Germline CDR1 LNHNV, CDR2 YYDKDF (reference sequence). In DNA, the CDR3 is TGTGCCACCAGCAGAGATGTCATCGCCGGGGAGCTGTTTTTT. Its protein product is CATSRDVIAGELFF. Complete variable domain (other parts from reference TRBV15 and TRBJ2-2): DAMVIQNPRYQVTQFGKPVTLSCSQTLNHNVMYWYQQKSSQAPKLLFHYYDKDFNNEADTPDNFQSRRPNTSFCFLDIRSPGLGDTAMYLCATSRDVIAGELFFGEGSRLTVL.

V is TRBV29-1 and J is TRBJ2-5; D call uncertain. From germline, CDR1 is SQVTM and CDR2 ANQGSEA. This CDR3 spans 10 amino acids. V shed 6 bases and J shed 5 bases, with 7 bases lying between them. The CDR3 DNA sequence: TGCAGCGTGCGTAGGGAGACCCAGTACTTC. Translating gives CSVRRETQYF.

The CDR3 DNA is TGTGCCAGCAGCCAATGGGGGCAGGGGGCTTCGAATCAGCCCCAGCATTTT. Its translation is CASSQWGQGASNQPQHF. The V gene is TRBV16, the J gene TRBJ1-5; 8 bases are a match to TRBD1. The V gene end was trimmed by 1 base and the J gene end by 4 bases; junction bases not matched to a gene: 9. This CDR3 region has 17 residues. In germline, CDR1 is KGHSY, CDR2 FQNENV. Full variable domain (remainder filled in from reference TRBV16 and TRBJ1-5): GEEVAQTPKHLVRGEGQKAKLYCAPIKGHSYVFWYQQVLKNEFKFLISFQNENVFDETGMPKERFSAKCLPNSPCSLEIQATKLEDSAVYFCASSQWGQGASNQPQHFGDGTRLSIL.

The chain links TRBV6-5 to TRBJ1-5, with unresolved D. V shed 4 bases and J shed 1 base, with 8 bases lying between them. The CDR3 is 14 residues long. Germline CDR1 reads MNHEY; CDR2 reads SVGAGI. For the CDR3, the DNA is TGTGCCAGCAGTTCGGGTAAAAGCAATCAGCCCCAGCATTTT. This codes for CASSSGKSNQPQHF.

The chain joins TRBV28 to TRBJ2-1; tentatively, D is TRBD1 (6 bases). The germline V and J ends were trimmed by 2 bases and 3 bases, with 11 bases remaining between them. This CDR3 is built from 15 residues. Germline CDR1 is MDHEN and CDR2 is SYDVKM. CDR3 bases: TGTGCCAGCAGTTTACCCTTGGACAGCTACAATGAGCAGTTCTTC. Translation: CASSLPLDSYNEQFF.

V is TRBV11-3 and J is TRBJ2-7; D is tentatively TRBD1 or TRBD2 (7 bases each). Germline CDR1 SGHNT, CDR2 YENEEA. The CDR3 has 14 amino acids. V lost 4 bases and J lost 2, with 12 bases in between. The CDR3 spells CASSSQGGPYEQYV. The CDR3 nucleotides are TGTGCCAGCAGCTCGCAGGGGGGGCCCTACGAGCAGTACGTC.

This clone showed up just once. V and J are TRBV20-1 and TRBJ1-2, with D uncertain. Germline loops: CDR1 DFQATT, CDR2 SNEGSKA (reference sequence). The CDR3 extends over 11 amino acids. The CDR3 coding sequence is TGCAGGCCCCAAGATGAGGGTGGCTACACCTTC. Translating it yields CRPQDEGGYTF.

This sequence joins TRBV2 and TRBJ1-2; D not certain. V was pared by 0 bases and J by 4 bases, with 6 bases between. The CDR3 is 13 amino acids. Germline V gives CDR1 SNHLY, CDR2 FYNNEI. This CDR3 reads CASSEARFYGYTF. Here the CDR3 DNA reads TGTGCCAGCAGTGAAGCGCGCTTCTATGGCTACACCTTC.

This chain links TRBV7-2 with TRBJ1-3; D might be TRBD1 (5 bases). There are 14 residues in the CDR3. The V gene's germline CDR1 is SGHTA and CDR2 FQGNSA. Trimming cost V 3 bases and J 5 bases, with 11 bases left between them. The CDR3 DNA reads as TGTGCCAGCAGCTTCCCGGGACGGAGAAACACCATATATTTT. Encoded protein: CASSFPGRRNTIYF.

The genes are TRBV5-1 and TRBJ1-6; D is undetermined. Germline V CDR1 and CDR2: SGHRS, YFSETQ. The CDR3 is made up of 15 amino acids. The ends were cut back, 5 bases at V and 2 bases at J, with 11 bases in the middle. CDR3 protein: CASRLTGTYNSPLHF. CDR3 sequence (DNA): TGCGCCAGCAGATTGACGGGTACCTATAATTCACCCCTCCACTTT.

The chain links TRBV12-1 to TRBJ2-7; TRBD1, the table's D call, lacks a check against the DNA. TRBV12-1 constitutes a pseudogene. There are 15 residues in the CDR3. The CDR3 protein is CASIHNRDRSYEQYV. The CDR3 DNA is TGTGCCAGCATCCACAACCGGGACAGGTCCTACGAGCAGTACGTC.

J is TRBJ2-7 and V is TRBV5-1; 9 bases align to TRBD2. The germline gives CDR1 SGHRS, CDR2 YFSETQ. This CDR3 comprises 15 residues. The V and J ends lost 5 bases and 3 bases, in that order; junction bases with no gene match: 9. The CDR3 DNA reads TGCGCCAGCAGACCCGGGGTTAGCGGGAGCTACGAGCAGTACTTC. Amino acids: CASRPGVSGSYEQYF.

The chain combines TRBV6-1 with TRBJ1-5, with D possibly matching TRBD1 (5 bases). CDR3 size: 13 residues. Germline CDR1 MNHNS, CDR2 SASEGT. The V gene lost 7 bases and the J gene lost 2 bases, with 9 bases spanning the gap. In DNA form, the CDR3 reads TGTGCCAGCATGACGACAGGCAATCAGCCCCAGCATTTT. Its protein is CASMTTGNQPQHF.